These 30 T cell receptor beta chains originate from one sample sequenced in a study of T cells in Graves' hyperthyroidism and ophthalmopathy. Template material for amplifying TCR beta CDR3 regions consisted of RNA transcripts. During a first-round RT-PCR of the TCR CDR3, the HTBI primer set was used. MiXCR was run by TCRdb on the multiplex PCR reads, yielding one entry per CDR3 protein. The sample records some 350,000 distinct CDR3 sequences, around 16% being singletons. Sequencing was done on a sample of blood. The receptors here all came from a woman younger than 35 with Graves' hyperthyroidism that later progressed to Graves' ophthalmopathy.

In its sample, this clonotype was seen once. The chain couples TRBV6-1 to TRBJ2-1; 11 bases agree with TRBD2. J lost 7 bases, V lost 2 bases, and 4 bases had no gene match. CDR3 length equals 15 residues. Germline assignment: CDR1 MNHNS and CDR2 SASEGT. CDR3 nucleotide sequence: TGTGCCAGCAGTGAACCTAGCGGGAGGAGGAATGAGCAGTTCTTC. Translation gives CASSEPSGRRNEQFF.

This clonotype was observed many times. The chain employs TRBV28 and TRBJ2-7; possibly TRBD2 for D (7 bases). CDR3 length: 14 amino acids. Deletions cut 6 bases from V and 3 bases from J, with 15 bases between. Germline loops: CDR1 MDHEN, CDR2 SYDVKM. The CDR3 spells CASSQRGGRYEQYF. The CDR3 nucleotides are TGTGCCAGCAGCCAGAGGGGGGGGCGCTACGAGCAGTACTTC. The full variable domain, in which reference TRBV28 and TRBJ2-7 provide the parts outside the CDR3, is DVKVTQSSRYLVKRTGEKVFLECVQDMDHENMFWYRQDPGLGLRLIYFSYDVKMKEKGDIPEGYSVSREKKERFSLILESASTNQTSMYLCASSQRGGRYEQYFGPGTRLTVT.

This clonotype was observed many times. The V call is TRBV2, the J call TRBJ1-5, with D unresolved. In germline, CDR1 is SNHLY, CDR2 FYNNEI. This CDR3 has 15 residues. The V and J ends lost 1 base and 4 bases respectively, with 11 bases between them. Here the CDR3 DNA reads TGTGCCAGCAGTGAAGAAAGACGGGGAAATCAGCCCCAGCATTTT. Protein sequence: CASSEERRGNQPQHF. Full variable domain (outside the CDR3, taken from reference TRBV2 and TRBJ1-5): EPEVTQTPSHQVTQMGQEVILRCVPISNHLYFYWYRQILGQKVEFLVSFYNNEISEKSEIFDDQFSVERPDGSNFTLKIRSTKLEDSAMYFCASSEERRGNQPQHFGDGTRLSIL.

This clonotype was counted between two and nine times. The genes are TRBV6-1 and TRBJ1-2; TRBD1 is a possible D gene (6 bases). The germline V gene has CDR1 MNHNS and CDR2 SASEGT. This CDR3 spans 13 amino acids. Trimming left V 5 bases short and J 6 bases short, with 13 bases between. DNA of the CDR3: TGTGCCAGCAGTTTGACAGGATTCCATGGCTACACCTTC. Amino acid sequence: CASSLTGFHGYTF.

The chain has TRBV10-3 and TRBJ1-5; D possibly corresponds to TRBD1 (5 bases). The V end lost 3 bases, the J end lost 1 base, and 10 bases lay between the germline ends. Per the germline V gene, CDR1 is ENHRY and CDR2 is SYGVKD. The CDR3 length is 15 residues. The CDR3 DNA follows: TGTGCCATCAGTGACGTGGGGGGGAGCAATCAGCCCCAGCATTTT. It encodes CAISDVGGSNQPQHF.

The chain couples TRBV6-2 or TRBV6-3 to TRBJ1-1; D is uncertain. The CDR3 totals 12 residues. V was clipped by 0 bases and J by 11 bases, with 10 bases between them. The V gene's germline CDR1 is MNHEY and CDR2 SVGEGT. This CDR3 reads CASSYSSGAAFF. The CDR3 DNA sequence: TGTGCCAGCAGTTACTCGTCAGGAGCTGCTTTCTTT.

This clonotype was counted ten times or more. CDR3 protein: CASSLMGLAVTGELFF. CDR3 sequence (DNA): TGTGCCAGCAGTTTGATGGGACTAGCGGTCACCGGGGAGCTGTTTTTT. The V call is TRBV12-3 or TRBV12-4, the J call TRBJ2-2, with TRBD2 matching 11 bases. The CDR3 loop spans 16 amino acids. The V segment lost 3 bases and the J segment 4 bases; nucleotides outside the gene matches: 4.

This clonotype was seen at least ten times. This sequence joins TRBV6-2 or TRBV6-3 and TRBJ2-5; the D is unclear. Germline V gene sequence: CDR1 MNHEY, CDR2 SVGEGT. The CDR3 has 19 amino acids. V was trimmed by 0 bases and J by 4 bases, leaving 24 bases between them. The CDR3 loop is CASSYSRFLKGAAGETQYF. The CDR3 nucleotides are TGTGCCAGCAGTTACTCTAGATTTTTGAAGGGCGCCGCAGGAGAGACCCAGTACTTC.

The rearrangement links TRBV28 to TRBJ2-7; 8 bases align to TRBD2. The CDR3 totals 16 residues. Germline V gives CDR1 MDHEN, CDR2 SYDVKM. V shed 5 bases and J 4 bases; nucleotides not matched to a gene: 13. CDR3 in DNA: TGTGCCAGCAGTCCGAATACCGGGAGGGCCGGTTACGAGCAGTACTTC. It encodes CASSPNTGRAGYEQYF.

Ten or more counts support this clonotype. V is TRBV2 and J is TRBJ1-1; unclear D gene. The CDR3 runs to 10 residues. Germline CDR1 SNHLY, CDR2 FYNNEI. Trimming shortened V by 6 bases and J by 10 bases, and 9 bases separated the two germline ends. The CDR3 spells CASRALVAFF. In nucleotides, the CDR3 is TGTGCCAGCAGGGCCCTCGTAGCTTTCTTT.

The rearrangement joins TRBV29-1 to TRBJ2-1, with 9 bases matching TRBD2. The CDR3 runs to 14 residues. Trimming removed 6 bases from V and 9 bases from J; junction bases left unmatched: 12. CDR1 is SQVTM and CDR2 is ANQGSEA in the germline V gene. CDR3: CSVAPRLAGSEQFF. The CDR3 DNA is TGCAGCGTGGCCCCCCGGCTAGCGGGAAGTGAGCAGTTCTTC.

This clonotype appeared many times. The genes are TRBV28 and TRBJ2-5; 9 nucleotides line up with TRBD1. After removal of 6 bases from V and 3 bases from J, the junction contained 2 bases not matched to a gene. This CDR3 region has 13 residues. Germline V CDR1 and CDR2: MDHEN, SYDVKM. CDR3 in DNA: TGTGCCAGCAGCAGGACAGGGGAAGAGACCCAGTACTTC. Amino acid sequence: CASSRTGEETQYF.

Comment on this clonotype: The junction does not match germline at one end; this may be a read error. V and J are TRBV7-9 and TRBJ2-5; 12 bases align to TRBD2. Germline CDR1 SEHNR, CDR2 FQNEAQ (reference sequence). The CDR3 sequence is 16 residues long. Written as DNA, the CDR3 is TGTGCCAGCAGCCTAGCGGGAGGGCGGGGACAAGAGACCCAGTACTTC. Protein sequence: CASSLAGGRGQETQYF.

Regarding this clonotype: Since a much larger clone is just one base distant, this may be a read error. The chain couples TRBV9 to TRBJ2-7, with D tentatively TRBD1 or TRBD2 (5 bases each). The CDR3 totals 14 residues. Germline CDR1 SGDLS, CDR2 YYNGEE. This chain's CDR3 is CAISARDLEGEQYF. CDR3 nucleotide sequence: TGTGCCATCAGCGCTCGGGACCTCGAGGGGGAGCAGTACTTC.

A word on this clonotype: A much larger clone differs by one base, so this may be a read error. The V gene is TRBV2, the J gene TRBJ2-1; D is perhaps TRBD1 (6 bases). The CDR3 sequence is 14 residues long. Germline values: CDR1 SNHLY, CDR2 FYNNEI. The ends were cut back, 11 bases at V and 3 bases at J, with 17 bases in the middle. In DNA form, the CDR3 reads TGTGCCGGCATCCGGGACACGGGCTACAATGAGCAGTTCTTC. It is translated as CAGIRDTGYNEQFF.

This clonotype was seen more than once but under ten times. The rearrangement uses TRBV30 and TRBJ2-3; a possible D gene is TRBD2 (6 bases). This CDR3 region has 16 residues. Germline V gene lookup returns CDR1 GTSNPN and CDR2 SVGIG (reference sequence). V lost 0 bases to trimming and J lost 3 bases, with 16 bases between them. This CDR3 reads CAWSVPHRSGTDTQYF. The CDR3 nucleotides read TGTGCCTGGAGTGTACCCCACAGGAGCGGGACAGATACGCAGTATTTT.

The chain combines TRBV20-1 with TRBJ2-7, with 11 nucleotides matching TRBD2. V lost 3 bases and J lost 4; bases outside the gene matches: 14. The length of the CDR3 is 17 residues. Germline CDR1 DFQATT, CDR2 SNEGSKA (reference sequence). The CDR3 loop is CSARASGTSGAPYEQYF. The DNA for the CDR3 is TGCAGTGCTAGGGCCTCCGGGACTAGCGGTGCCCCGTACGAGCAGTACTTC.

This clonotype was recorded many times. The chain uses TRBV12-3 or TRBV12-4 and TRBJ2-7, with D possibly called TRBD1 or TRBD2 (5 bases each). Trimming took off 5 bases at V and 7 bases at J, with 18 bases between the two ends. The CDR3 is 14 residues long. CDR3 amino acids: CASSPGTDLREQYF. The CDR3 DNA reads as TGTGCCAGCAGTCCCGGGACCGACCTACGGGAGCAGTACTTC.

A word on this clonotype: Given a much more abundant clone one base away, this may be a read error. The gene calls are TRBV24-1 and TRBJ2-2, with D maybe TRBD1 (6 bases). CDR1 is KGHDR and CDR2 is SFDVKD in the germline V gene. The germline V and J ends were trimmed by 6 bases and 1 base, with 20 bases remaining between them. The CDR3 runs 18 residues. The CDR3, as DNA: TGTGCCACCAGTTCAGACAGGCCCAACTACCAGAACACCGGGGAGCTGTTTTTT. Residues: CATSSDRPNYQNTGELFF.

Concerning this clonotype itself: No conserved phenylalanine or tryptophan is present at the end of the CDR3, so a read error is the likely explanation. This sequence joins TRBV20-1 and TRBJ2-7; TRBD2 agrees at 7 bases. This CDR3 region has 14 residues. V gave up 1 base and J gave up 7 bases; unmatched junction bases: 10. Germline V gene data show CDR1 as DFQATT and CDR2 as SNEGSKA (reference sequence). The CDR3 region is CSARVRVPGGEQYL. CDR3 bases: TGCAGTGCTAGAGTTAGGGTACCCGGGGGGGAGCAGTACCTC.

The table lists this clonotype with many counts. This chain links TRBV7-8 with TRBJ2-5; D unresolved. Trimming took 3 bases from V and 5 from J, leaving 13 bases between them. The CDR3 covers 14 residues. Per the germline V gene, CDR1 is SGHVS and CDR2 is FQNEAQ. The CDR3 DNA reads as TGTGCCAGCAGCTTTAAGGAAGTCGGGGAGACCCAGTACTTC. This translates into CASSFKEVGETQYF.

The V and J genes are TRBV5-1 and TRBJ2-2; 9 nucleotides agree with TRBD2. Germline lookup yields CDR1 SGHRS and CDR2 YFSETQ. The CDR3 length is 16 residues. The J segment lost 0 bases and the V segment lost 2 bases, leaving 2 bases of the junction unmatched. In nucleotides, the CDR3 is TGCGCCAGCAGCTTTAGCGGGGGACCGAACACCGGGGAGCTGTTTTTT. This translates into CASSFSGGPNTGELFF.

Turning to this clonotype: A much larger clone sits a single nucleotide away, making a read error possible. V and J are TRBV30 and TRBJ1-1, with D possibly being TRBD1 (5 bases). The CDR3 has 16 residues. Per germline, CDR1 GTSNPN and CDR2 SVGIG (reference sequence). The CDR3, as DNA: TGTGCCTGGAGTGTAAGGTATGCTCTTGAGGGGACTGAAGCTTCCTTT. Protein: CAWSVRYALEGTEASF.

This rearrangement joins TRBV5-4 to TRBJ2-1; 9 nucleotides line up with TRBD2. V lost 0 bases, J lost 15 bases, and 10 bases stayed unmatched. Germline CDR1 SGHNT, CDR2 YYREEE (reference sequence). This CDR3 is 14 amino acids long. The CDR3 reads CASSLGGSGRNWFF. The CDR3 DNA follows: TGTGCCAGCAGCTTGGGGGGTAGCGGGAGAAACTGGTTCTTC.

This clonotype was found many times. The rearrangement uses TRBV28 and TRBJ2-7; D possibly corresponds to TRBD1 (6 bases). The V end was cut by 7 bases, the J end by 2 bases, with 18 bases between. Germline values: CDR1 MDHEN, CDR2 SYDVKM. This CDR3 is 15 amino acids long. The CDR3 DNA reads as TGTGCCAGCAAACTTTCACAGGGAAAGGCCTACGAGCAGTACTTC. Protein product: CASKLSQGKAYEQYF.

The chain recombines TRBV28 with TRBJ2-7, with D possibly TRBD1 on 8 matching bases. Germline CDR1 reads MDHEN; CDR2 reads SYDVKM. CDR3 size: 16 residues. Trimming removed 8 bases from V and 4 bases from J, with 24 bases in between. This CDR3 is CASGGGQAKGRYEQYF. CDR3 DNA sequence: TGTGCCAGCGGGGGGGGACAGGCGAAGGGTAGGTACGAGCAGTACTTC.

This clonotype appeared a few times. This rearrangement joins TRBV10-3 to TRBJ1-2; D perhaps matches TRBD1 (6 bases). Germline V gene data show CDR1 as ENHRY and CDR2 as SYGVKD. V was cut by 4 bases and J by 2 bases, with 14 bases left in between. CDR3 length equals 15 residues. The CDR3 DNA reads as TGTGCCATCAGTGGCTACACAGGGTTGAACTATGGCTACACCTTC. This translates into CAISGYTGLNYGYTF.

This clonotype was recorded at least ten times. The DNA of the CDR3 is TGTGCCAGCAGCCCCGAGCGCTACACCTTC. Translated, it gives CASSPERYTF. The chain links TRBV13 to TRBJ1-2; D is ambiguous. Trimming took 5 bases from V and 9 from J, leaving 7 bases between them. The CDR3 covers 10 residues. The V gene's germline CDR1 is PRHDT and CDR2 FYEKMQ (reference sequence).

This clonotype showed up many times. The gene calls are TRBV28 and TRBJ2-2; possible D gene TRBD2, 5 bases. The CDR3 is 16 residues long. Per the germline V gene, CDR1 is MDHEN and CDR2 is SYDVKM. V dropped 2 bases and J dropped 0 bases, with 10 bases sitting between them. The CDR3 loop reads CASSLRGGANTGELFF. CDR3 DNA sequence: TGTGCCAGCAGTTTACGGGGTGGGGCGAACACCGGGGAGCTGTTTTTT.

This chain connects TRBV4-1 to TRBJ2-7; unclear D gene. Deletions cut 0 bases from V and 2 bases from J, with 11 bases between. The CDR3 loop spans 15 amino acids. CDR1 and CDR2 from the germline V gene are MGHRA and YSYEKL. CDR3 residues: CASSQDPRPPYEQYF. In DNA, the CDR3 is TGCGCCAGCAGCCAAGATCCCCGACCCCCCTACGAGCAGTACTTC.